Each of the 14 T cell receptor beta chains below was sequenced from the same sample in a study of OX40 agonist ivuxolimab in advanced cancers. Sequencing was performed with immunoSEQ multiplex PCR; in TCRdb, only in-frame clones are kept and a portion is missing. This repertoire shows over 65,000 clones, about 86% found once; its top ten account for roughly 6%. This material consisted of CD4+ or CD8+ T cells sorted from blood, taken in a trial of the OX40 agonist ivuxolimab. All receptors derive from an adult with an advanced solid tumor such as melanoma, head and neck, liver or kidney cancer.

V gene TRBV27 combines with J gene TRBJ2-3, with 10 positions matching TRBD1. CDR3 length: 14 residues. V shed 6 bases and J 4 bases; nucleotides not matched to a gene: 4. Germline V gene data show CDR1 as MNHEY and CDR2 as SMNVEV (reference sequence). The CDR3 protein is CASSWDRGSDTQYF. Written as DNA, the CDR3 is TGTGCCAGCAGCTGGGACAGGGGATCAGATACGCAGTATTTT.

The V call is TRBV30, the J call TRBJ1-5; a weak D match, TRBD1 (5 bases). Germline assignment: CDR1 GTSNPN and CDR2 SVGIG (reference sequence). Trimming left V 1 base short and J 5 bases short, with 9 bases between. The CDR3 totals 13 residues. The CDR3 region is CAWSAGIDQPQHF. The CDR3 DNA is TGTGCCTGGAGTGCAGGGATCGATCAGCCCCAGCATTTT.

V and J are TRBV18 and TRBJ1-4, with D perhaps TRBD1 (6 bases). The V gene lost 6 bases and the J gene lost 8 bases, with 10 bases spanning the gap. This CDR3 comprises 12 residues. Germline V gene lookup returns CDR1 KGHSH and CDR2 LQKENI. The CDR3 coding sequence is TGTGCCAGCTCCCTACAGGGCGAAAAACTGTTTTTT. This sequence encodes CASSLQGEKLFF.

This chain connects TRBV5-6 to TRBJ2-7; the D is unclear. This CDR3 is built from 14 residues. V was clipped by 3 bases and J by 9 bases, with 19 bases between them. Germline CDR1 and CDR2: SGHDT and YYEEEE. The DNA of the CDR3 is TGTGCCAGCAGCTCATGGACCGACACGAGAGGGCAGTACTTC. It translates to CASSSWTDTRGQYF. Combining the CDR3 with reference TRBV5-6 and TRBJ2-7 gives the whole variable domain DAGVTQSPTHLIKTRGQQVTLRCSPKSGHDTVSWYQQALGQGPQFIFQYYEEEERQRGNFPDRFSGHQFPNYSSELNVNALLLGDSALYLCASSSWTDTRGQYFGPGTRLTVT.

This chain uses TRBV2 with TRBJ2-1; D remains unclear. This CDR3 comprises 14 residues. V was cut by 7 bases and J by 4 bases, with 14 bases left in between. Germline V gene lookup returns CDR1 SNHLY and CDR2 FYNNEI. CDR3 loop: CASMPGPTYNEQFF. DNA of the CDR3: TGTGCCAGCATGCCGGGTCCTACATACAATGAGCAGTTCTTC.

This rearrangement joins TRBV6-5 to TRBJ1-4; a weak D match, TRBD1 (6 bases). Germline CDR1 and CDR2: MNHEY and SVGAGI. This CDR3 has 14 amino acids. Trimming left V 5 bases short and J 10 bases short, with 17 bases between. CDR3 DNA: TGTGCCAGCAGTCAGGACAGTCTTAGGGGAAAACTGTTTTTT. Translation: CASSQDSLRGKLFF.

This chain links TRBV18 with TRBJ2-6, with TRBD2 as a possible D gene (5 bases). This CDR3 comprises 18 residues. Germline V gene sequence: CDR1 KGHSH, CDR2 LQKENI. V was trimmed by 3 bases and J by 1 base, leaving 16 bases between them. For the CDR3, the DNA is TGTGCCAGCTCACCCATCGGGGTTGATCAATCTGGGGCCAACGTCCTGACTTTC. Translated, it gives CASSPIGVDQSGANVLTF. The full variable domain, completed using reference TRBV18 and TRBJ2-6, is NAGVMQNPRHLVRRRGQEARLRCSPMKGHSHVYWYRQLPEEGLKFMVYLQKENIIDESGMPKERFSAEFPKEGPSILRIQQVVRGDSAAYFCASSPIGVDQSGANVLTFGAGSRLTVL.

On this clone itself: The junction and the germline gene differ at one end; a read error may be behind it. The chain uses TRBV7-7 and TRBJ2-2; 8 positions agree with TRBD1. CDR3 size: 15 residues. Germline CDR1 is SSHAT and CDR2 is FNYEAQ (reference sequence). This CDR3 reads CASSYGQGGAGELFF. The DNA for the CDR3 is TGTGCTAGCAGCTACGGACAGGGAGGCGCCGGGGAGCTGTTTTTT.

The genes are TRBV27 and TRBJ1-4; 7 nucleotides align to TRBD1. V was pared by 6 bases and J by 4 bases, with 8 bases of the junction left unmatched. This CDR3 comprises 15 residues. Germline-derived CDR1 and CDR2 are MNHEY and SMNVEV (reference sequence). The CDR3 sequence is CASRGTAAYNEKLFF. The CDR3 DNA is TGTGCCAGCAGGGGGACAGCCGCCTATAATGAAAAACTGTTTTTT.

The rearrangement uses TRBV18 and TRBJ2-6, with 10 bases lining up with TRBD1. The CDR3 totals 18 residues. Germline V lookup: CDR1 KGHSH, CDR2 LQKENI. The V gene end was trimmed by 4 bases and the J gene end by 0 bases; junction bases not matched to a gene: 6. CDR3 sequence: CASSLRTGGTSGANVLTF. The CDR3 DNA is TGTGCCAGCTCACTACGGACAGGGGGTACCTCTGGGGCCAACGTCCTGACTTTC.

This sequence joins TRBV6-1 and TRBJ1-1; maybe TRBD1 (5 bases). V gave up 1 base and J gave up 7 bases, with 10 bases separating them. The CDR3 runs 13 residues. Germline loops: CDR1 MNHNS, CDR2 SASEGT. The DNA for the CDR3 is TGTGCCAGCAGTGAAGGGATAACAGGTGAAGCTTTCTTT. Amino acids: CASSEGITGEAFF.

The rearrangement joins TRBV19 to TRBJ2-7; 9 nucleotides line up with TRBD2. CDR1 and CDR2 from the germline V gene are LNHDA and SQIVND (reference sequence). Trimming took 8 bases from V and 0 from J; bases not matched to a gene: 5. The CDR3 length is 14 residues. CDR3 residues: CASQPSGNSYEQYF. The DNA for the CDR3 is TGTGCCAGTCAGCCTAGCGGGAACTCCTACGAGCAGTACTTC.

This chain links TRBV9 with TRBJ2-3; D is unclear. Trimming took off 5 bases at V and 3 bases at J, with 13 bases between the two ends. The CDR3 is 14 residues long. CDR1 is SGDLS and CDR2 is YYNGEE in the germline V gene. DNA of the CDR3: TGTGCCAGCAGTCCGACACTCTCGACAGATACGCAGTATTTT. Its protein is CASSPTLSTDTQYF.

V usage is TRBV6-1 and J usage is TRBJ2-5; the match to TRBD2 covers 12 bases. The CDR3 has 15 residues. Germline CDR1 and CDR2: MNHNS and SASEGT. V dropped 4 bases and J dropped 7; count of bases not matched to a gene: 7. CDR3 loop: CASSVLLAGGGTQYF. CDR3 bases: TGTGCCAGCAGTGTCTTACTAGCGGGGGGCGGGACCCAGTACTTC.